This T cell receptor beta chain derives from a study of OX40 agonist ivuxolimab in advanced cancers. The data were produced by immunoSEQ multiplex PCR, yet TCRdb's version contains in-frame clones alone and is incomplete. The repertoire includes about 19,000 clones, 80% to 90% of them detected once, and around 62% sits in the top ten. Germline CDR1 is SGHRS and CDR2 is YFSETQ. This CDR3 region has 16 residues. V gave up 4 bases and J gave up 3 bases, with 18 bases separating them. Exclusion of a patient followed from autoimmune disease history or systemic immunosuppression. Specimen: CD4+ or CD8+ T cells sorted from blood, collected in a trial of the OX40 agonist ivuxolimab. The TCR was taken from an adult with an advanced solid tumor such as melanoma, head and neck, liver or kidney cancer. The V and J genes are TRBV5-1 and TRBJ2-3; tentatively, D is TRBD1 or TRBD2 (5 bases each). The CDR3 reads CASSVGDLGVTDTQYF. CDR3 nucleotides: TGCGCCAGCAGCGTGGGGGACCTGGGAGTGACAGATACGCAGTATTTT.